The 23 T cell receptor beta chains below all came from one sample that was sequenced in a study of blood T cell repertoires in COVID-19. The data were produced by immunoSEQ multiplex PCR, yet TCRdb's version contains in-frame clones alone and is incomplete. The sample contains 450,000 or so clones, less than 95% of which appear only once. What was sequenced was PBMCs or T cells enriched from blood (not recorded which). The source of these receptors is a man between 18 and 35 years old who had recovered from COVID-19.

The genes are TRBV7-8 and TRBJ2-2; 11 nucleotides line up with TRBD2. Germline V CDR1 and CDR2: SGHVS, FQNEAQ. There are 18 residues in the CDR3. Losses at the gene ends were 3 bases for V and 5 bases for J; bases not matched to a gene: 11. CDR3 protein: CASSFEGLAGSKTGELFF. The DNA of the CDR3 is TGTGCCAGCAGCTTTGAAGGACTAGCGGGCTCAAAGACCGGGGAGCTGTTTTTT.

V and J are TRBV19 and TRBJ2-2; unclear D gene. Trimming removed 0 bases from V and 6 bases from J, with 8 bases in between. This CDR3 contains 14 residues. CDR1 and CDR2 from the germline V gene are LNHDA and SQIVND (reference sequence). The CDR3 loop reads CASSIDRSSGELFF. CDR3 nucleotides: TGTGCCAGTAGTATAGATCGCAGTTCCGGGGAGCTGTTTTTT.

This chain joins TRBV11-3 and TRBJ2-5, with D tentatively TRBD2 (5 bases). V lost 2 bases and J 4 bases, leaving 11 bases between the germline ends. Germline lookup yields CDR1 SGHNT and CDR2 YENEEA. The CDR3 has 14 residues. This CDR3 is CASSLRGRGETQYF. The CDR3 DNA reads as TGTGCCAGCAGCTTACGAGGCCGGGGAGAGACCCAGTACTTC.

The J gene is TRBJ1-6, the V gene TRBV13; TRBD1 aligns across 8 bases. CDR1 is PRHDT, CDR2 FYEKMQ, per germline (reference sequence). The CDR3 has 16 amino acids. The junction had 7 bases not matched to a gene; V was cut back by 2 bases and J by 7 bases. This CDR3 is CASSLKPGGQNSPLHF. The CDR3 region has the DNA TGTGCCAGCAGCTTAAAGCCAGGGGGCCAGAATTCACCCCTCCACTTT. The full variable domain, completed using reference TRBV13 and TRBJ1-6, is AAGVIQSPRHLIKEKRETATLKCYPIPRHDTVYWYQQGPGQDPQFLISFYEKMQSDKGSIPDRFSAQQFSDYHSELNMSSLELGDSALYFCASSLKPGGQNSPLHFGNGTRLTVT.

The chain combines TRBV9 with TRBJ1-4; 9 nucleotides agree with TRBD1. CDR3 length: 14 residues. Per germline, CDR1 SGDLS and CDR2 YYNGEE. Germline trimming cut 3 bases from V and 3 bases from J; bases unmatched to any gene: 0. The CDR3 DNA sequence: TGTGCCAGCAGCGGGACAGGGGCTAATGAAAAACTGTTTTTT. As protein: CASSGTGANEKLFF.

The chain uses TRBV10-1 and TRBJ1-2, with a tentative D call TRBD1 (5 bases). Trimming stripped 2 bases from V and 8 bases from J, with 12 bases between. The V gene's germline CDR1 is WNHNN and CDR2 SYGVQD (reference sequence). This CDR3 has 13 amino acids. CDR3 DNA sequence: TGCGCCAGCAGTGAGGACGTTAGGGGCGGCTACACCTTC. It is translated as CASSEDVRGGYTF.

For the CDR3, the DNA is TGCGCCAGCAGCCCCTCCGGGACAGCCTATAATTCACCCCTCCACTTT. This sequence encodes CASSPSGTAYNSPLHF. The V and J genes are TRBV4-1 and TRBJ1-6; TRBD1 aligns across 7 bases. Germline lookup yields CDR1 MGHRA and CDR2 YSYEKL. CDR3 size: 16 residues. V lost 4 bases to trimming and J lost 2 bases; unmatched junction nucleotides: 5.

The V and J genes are TRBV11-2 and TRBJ2-7; tentative D call: TRBD2 (6 bases). The CDR3 runs to 14 residues. The ends were cut back, 5 bases at V and 4 bases at J, with 15 bases in the middle. Germline assignment: CDR1 SGHAT and CDR2 FQNNGV. CDR3 residues: CASSIHPGVYEQYF. DNA for the CDR3: TGTGCCAGCAGCATCCATCCGGGAGTATACGAGCAGTACTTC. The full variable domain, in which reference TRBV11-2 and TRBJ2-7 provide the parts outside the CDR3, is EAGVAQSPRYKIIEKRQSVAFWCNPISGHATLYWYQQILGQGPKLLIQFQNNGVVDDSQLPKDRFSAERLKGVDSTLKIQPAKLEDSAVYLCASSIHPGVYEQYFGPGTRLTVT.

The CDR3 nucleotides read TGTGCCACCAGCAGCAGAGGTCAAGGATCCGGTTCACCCCTCCACTTT. Residues: CATSSRGQGSGSPLHF. V and J are TRBV15 and TRBJ1-6; D not certain. V lost 3 bases to trimming and J lost 9 bases, with 18 bases between them. Germline CDR1 and CDR2: LNHNV and YYDKDF (reference sequence). The CDR3 is 16 amino acids.

DNA of the CDR3: TGTGCCAGCAGCCAGCCCACAGGGGGCTCCCCCCTCCACTTT. This sequence encodes CASSQPTGGSPLHF. The chain combines TRBV3-1 (or the pseudogene TRBV3-2) with TRBJ1-6, with 9 bases lining up with TRBD1. Germline V lookup: CDR1 LGHDT, CDR2 YNNKEL (reference sequence). The CDR3 has 14 residues. The junction had 7 bases not matched to a gene; V was cut back by 3 bases and J by 13 bases.

The chain joins TRBV9 to TRBJ2-1; D uncertain. V lost 0 bases and J 3 bases, leaving 7 bases between the germline ends. The CDR3 is made up of 14 amino acids. The germline gives CDR1 SGDLS, CDR2 YYNGEE. This CDR3 reads CASSVATDYNEQFF. The CDR3 DNA reads TGTGCCAGCAGCGTAGCTACTGACTACAATGAGCAGTTCTTC.

The chain couples TRBV10-3 to TRBJ2-3; 9 bases fit TRBD1. The CDR3 is made up of 14 amino acids. The trim removed 8 bases at V and 5 bases at J, leaving 8 bases unmatched. Germline lookup yields CDR1 ENHRY and CDR2 SYGVKD. This chain's CDR3 is CAIGSDRGLDTQYF. The CDR3 DNA follows: TGTGCCATCGGATCGGACAGGGGATTAGATACGCAGTATTTT.

This chain links TRBV28 with TRBJ2-2; 14 bases map to TRBD2. J gave up 0 bases and V 6 bases, and 9 bases lay outside the gene matches. CDR1 MDHEN and CDR2 SYDVKM come from the germline V gene. The CDR3 totals 19 residues. In DNA form, the CDR3 reads TGTGCCAGCAGAATTACAGGACTAGCGGGAGGTTCGAACACCGGGGAGCTGTTTTTT. Translation gives CASRITGLAGGSNTGELFF.

The J gene is TRBJ2-7, the V gene TRBV7-3, with 9 nucleotides matching TRBD1. Looked up from germline, CDR1 is SGHTA and CDR2 is FQGTGA. With V trimmed by 4 bases and J by 7 bases, 11 bases remained unmatched. This CDR3 is built from 15 residues. The CDR3 region is CASSSSGQGGGEQYF. In nucleotides, the CDR3 is TGTGCCAGCAGCTCCTCGGGACAGGGTGGAGGGGAGCAGTACTTC.

The chain recombines TRBV29-1 with TRBJ1-5, with 8 bases lining up with TRBD1. V trimming: 7 bases; J trimming: 4 bases; junction bases outside the gene matches: 6. The CDR3 totals 13 residues. CDR1 and CDR2 (germline): SQVTM, ANQGSEA. CDR3 nucleotide sequence: TGCAGCGCGTCCCAGGGGGCTAATCAGCCCCAGCATTTT. It encodes CSASQGANQPQHF.

This chain connects TRBV10-3 to TRBJ1-1, with D perhaps matching TRBD1 (5 bases). V shed 3 bases and J shed 6 bases, with 17 bases lying between them. Germline CDR1 ENHRY, CDR2 SYGVKD. The CDR3 length is 15 residues. The CDR3 DNA follows: TGTGCCATCAGTGACCCCCAGGGTGGTAGAGCTGAAGCTTTCTTT. It translates to CAISDPQGGRAEAFF.

The J gene is TRBJ2-1, the V gene TRBV2, with TRBD2 matching 8 bases. Germline V gene sequence: CDR1 SNHLY, CDR2 FYNNEI. The junction had 3 bases not matched to a gene; V was cut back by 1 base and J by 4 bases. This CDR3 has 15 amino acids. In nucleotides, the CDR3 is TGTGCCAGCAGTGAAGTAGCGGGGACTTACAATGAGCAGTTCTTC. Amino acid sequence: CASSEVAGTYNEQFF.

The chain has TRBV7-9 and TRBJ2-1, with 7 bases fitting TRBD2. Germline CDR1 SEHNR, CDR2 FQNEAQ (reference sequence). V shed 1 base, J shed 8 bases, and the junction held 5 bases outside the gene matches. The CDR3 has 14 residues. The CDR3 sequence is CASSLGAGVHEQFF. In DNA, the CDR3 is TGTGCCAGCAGCTTAGGCGCGGGAGTCCATGAGCAGTTCTTC.

This chain joins TRBV5-1 and TRBJ2-1, with 8 bases aligning to TRBD1. Trimming took 1 base from V and 3 from J; bases not matched to a gene: 3. The CDR3 is 15 residues long. The germline gives CDR1 SGHRS, CDR2 YFSETQ. CDR3 loop: CASSLNTGGYNEQFF. In nucleotides, the CDR3 is TGCGCCAGCAGCTTGAACACAGGGGGCTACAATGAGCAGTTCTTC.

This clone was counted once. The V gene is TRBV16, the J gene TRBJ1-1; TRBD1 agrees at 8 bases. The CDR3 is 14 residues long. J was trimmed by 5 bases and V by 2 bases; bases with no gene match: 4. Germline CDR1 is KGHSY and CDR2 is FQNENV. The CDR3 is CASSQPTGDTEAFF. The CDR3 DNA reads as TGTGCCAGCAGCCAACCGACAGGGGATACTGAAGCTTTCTTT.

The V call is TRBV28, the J call TRBJ1-2; D may be TRBD1 (6 bases). CDR3 length: 15 residues. Per the germline V gene, CDR1 is MDHEN and CDR2 is SYDVKM. V was cut by 6 bases and J by 6 bases, with 20 bases left in between. CDR3 in DNA: TGTGCCAGCAGCCGTCCCGGGAGGGGGGGCAATGGCTACACCTTC. Translated, it gives CASSRPGRGGNGYTF.

CDR3 region: CASSSHMVSEQYF. The CDR3 DNA sequence: TGTGCCAGCAGCTCTCATATGGTGAGCGAGCAGTACTTC. This chain uses TRBV7-8 with TRBJ2-7; D gene uncertain. The CDR3 runs 13 residues. The V end was cut by 4 bases, the J end by 6 bases, with 13 bases between. Germline-derived CDR1 and CDR2 are SGHVS and FQNEAQ.

The chain carries TRBV28 and TRBJ1-5; no clear D gene. V lost 7 bases and J lost 0, with 10 bases in between. Germline-derived CDR1 and CDR2 are MDHEN and SYDVKM. The CDR3 has 14 amino acids. CDR3 nucleotide sequence: TGTGCCAGCACCCCCCGGGGTAGCAATCAGCCCCAGCATTTT. It encodes CASTPRGSNQPQHF.